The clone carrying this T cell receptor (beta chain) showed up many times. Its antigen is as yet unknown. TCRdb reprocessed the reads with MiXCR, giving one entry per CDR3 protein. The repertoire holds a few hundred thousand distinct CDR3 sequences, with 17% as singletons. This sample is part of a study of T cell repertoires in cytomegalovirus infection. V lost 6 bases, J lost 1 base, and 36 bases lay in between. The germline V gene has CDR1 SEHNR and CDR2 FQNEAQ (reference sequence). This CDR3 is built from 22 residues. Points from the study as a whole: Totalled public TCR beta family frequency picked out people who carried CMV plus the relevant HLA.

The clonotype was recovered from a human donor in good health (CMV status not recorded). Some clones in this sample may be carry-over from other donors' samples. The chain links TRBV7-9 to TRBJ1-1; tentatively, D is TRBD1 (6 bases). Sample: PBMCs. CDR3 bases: TGTGCCAGCAGACCCCCCCTTGCCCGGGACACCGGGGGGGGGTCGAGGAACACTGAAGCTTTCTTT. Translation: CASRPPLARDTGGGSRNTEAFF.